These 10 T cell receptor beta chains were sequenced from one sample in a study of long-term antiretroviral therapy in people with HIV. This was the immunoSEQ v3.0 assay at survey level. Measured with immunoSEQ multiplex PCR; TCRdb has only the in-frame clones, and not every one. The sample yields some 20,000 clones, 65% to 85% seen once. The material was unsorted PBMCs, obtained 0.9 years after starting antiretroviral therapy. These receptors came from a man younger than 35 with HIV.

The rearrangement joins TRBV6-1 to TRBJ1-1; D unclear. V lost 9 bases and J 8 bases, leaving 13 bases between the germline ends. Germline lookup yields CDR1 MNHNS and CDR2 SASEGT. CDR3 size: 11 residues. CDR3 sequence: CASGRITEAFF. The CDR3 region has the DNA TGTGCCAGTGGACGAATAACCGAAGCTTTCTTT.

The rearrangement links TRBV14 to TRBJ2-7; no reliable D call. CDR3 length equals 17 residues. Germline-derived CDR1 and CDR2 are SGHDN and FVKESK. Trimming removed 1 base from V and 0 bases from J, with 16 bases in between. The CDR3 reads CASSQAEVRAFSYEQYF. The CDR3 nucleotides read TGTGCCAGCAGCCAAGCTGAAGTCAGAGCTTTCTCCTACGAGCAGTACTTC.

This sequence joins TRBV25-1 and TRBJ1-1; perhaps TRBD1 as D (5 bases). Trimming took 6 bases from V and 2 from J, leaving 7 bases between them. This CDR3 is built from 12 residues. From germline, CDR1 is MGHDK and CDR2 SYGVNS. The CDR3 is CASRGGNTEAFF. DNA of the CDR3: TGTGCCAGCAGGGGGGGTAACACTGAAGCTTTCTTT. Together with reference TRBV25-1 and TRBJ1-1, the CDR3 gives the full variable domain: EADIYQTPRYLVIGTGKKITLECSQTMGHDKMYWYQQDPGMELHLIHYSYGVNSTEKGDLSSESTVSRIRTEHFPLTLESARPSHTSQYLCASRGGNTEAFFGQGTRLTVV.

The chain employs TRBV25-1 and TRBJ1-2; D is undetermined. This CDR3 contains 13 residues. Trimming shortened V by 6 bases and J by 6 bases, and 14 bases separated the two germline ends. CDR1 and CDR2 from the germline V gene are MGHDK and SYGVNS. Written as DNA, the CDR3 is TGTGCCAGCAGGGATAGGCAGTCGGATGGCTACACCTTC. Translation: CASRDRQSDGYTF.

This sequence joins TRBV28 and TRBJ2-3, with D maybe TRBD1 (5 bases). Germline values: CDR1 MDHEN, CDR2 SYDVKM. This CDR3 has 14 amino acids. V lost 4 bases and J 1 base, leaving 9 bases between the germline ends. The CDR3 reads CASSSPTGTDTQYF. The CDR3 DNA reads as TGTGCCAGCAGTTCACCGACAGGCACAGATACGCAGTATTTT. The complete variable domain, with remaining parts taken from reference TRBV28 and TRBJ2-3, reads DVKVTQSSRYLVKRTGEKVFLECVQDMDHENMFWYRQDPGLGLRLIYFSYDVKMKEKGDIPEGYSVSREKKERFSLILESASTNQTSMYLCASSSPTGTDTQYFGPGTRLTVL.

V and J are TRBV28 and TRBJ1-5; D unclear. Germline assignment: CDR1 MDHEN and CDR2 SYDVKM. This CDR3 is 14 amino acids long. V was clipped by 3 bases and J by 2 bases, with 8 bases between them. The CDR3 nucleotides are TGTGCCAGCAGTTTCCTACGTGGCAATCAGCCCCAGCATTTT. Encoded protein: CASSFLRGNQPQHF.

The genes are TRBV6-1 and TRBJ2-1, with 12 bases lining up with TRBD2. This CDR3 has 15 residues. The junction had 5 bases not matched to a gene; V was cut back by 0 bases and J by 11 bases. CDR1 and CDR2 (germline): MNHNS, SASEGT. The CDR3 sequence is CASSEAASGGGKQFF. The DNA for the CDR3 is TGTGCCAGCAGTGAAGCTGCTAGCGGGGGGGGGAAGCAGTTCTTC.

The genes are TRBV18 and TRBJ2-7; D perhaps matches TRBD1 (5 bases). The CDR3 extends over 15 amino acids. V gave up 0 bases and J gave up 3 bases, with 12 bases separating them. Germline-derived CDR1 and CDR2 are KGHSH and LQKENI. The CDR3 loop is CASSPPGPPGYEQYF. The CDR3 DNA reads TGTGCCAGCTCACCACCGGGGCCCCCTGGCTACGAGCAGTACTTC.

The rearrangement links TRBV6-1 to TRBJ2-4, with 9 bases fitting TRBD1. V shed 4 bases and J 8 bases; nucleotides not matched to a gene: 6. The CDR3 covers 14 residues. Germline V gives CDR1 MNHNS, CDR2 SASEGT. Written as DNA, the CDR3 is TGTGCCAGCAGTGTCGAACAGGGGGCAGACATTCAGTACTTC. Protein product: CASSVEQGADIQYF.

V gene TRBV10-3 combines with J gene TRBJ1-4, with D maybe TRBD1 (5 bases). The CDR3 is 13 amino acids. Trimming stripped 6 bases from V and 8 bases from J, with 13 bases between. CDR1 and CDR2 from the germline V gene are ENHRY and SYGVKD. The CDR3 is CAIRVGGGEKLFF. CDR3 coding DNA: TGTGCCATCAGGGTCGGGGGAGGCGAAAAACTGTTTTTT.